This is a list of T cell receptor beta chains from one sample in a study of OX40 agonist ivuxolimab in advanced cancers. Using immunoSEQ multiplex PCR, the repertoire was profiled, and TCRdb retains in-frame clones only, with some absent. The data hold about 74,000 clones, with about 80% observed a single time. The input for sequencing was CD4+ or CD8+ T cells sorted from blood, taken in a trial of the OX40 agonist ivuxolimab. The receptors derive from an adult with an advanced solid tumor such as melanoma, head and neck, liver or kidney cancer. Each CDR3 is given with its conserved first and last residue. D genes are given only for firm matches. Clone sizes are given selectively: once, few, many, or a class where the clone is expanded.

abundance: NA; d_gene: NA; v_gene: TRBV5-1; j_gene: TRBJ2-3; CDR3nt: TGCGCCAGCAGCCAATCGACGGGGGCAGATACGCAGTATTTT; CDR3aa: CASSQSTGADTQYF
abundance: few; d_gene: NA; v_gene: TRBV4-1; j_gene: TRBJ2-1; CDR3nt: TGCGCCAGCAGCCAAGAGGGCGCCCAGGGCTCCTACAATGAGCAGTTCTTC; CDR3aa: CASSQEGAQGSYNEQFF
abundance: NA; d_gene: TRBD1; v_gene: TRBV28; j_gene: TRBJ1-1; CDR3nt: TGTGCCAGCAGTCCGACAGGGGGTATGGTTCCTGAAGCTTTCTTT; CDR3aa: CASSPTGGMVPEAFF
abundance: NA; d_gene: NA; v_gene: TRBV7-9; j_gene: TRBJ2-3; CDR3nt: TGTGCCAGCCGAGGACCGACCTACGATACGCAGTATTTT; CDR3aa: CASRGPTYDTQYF
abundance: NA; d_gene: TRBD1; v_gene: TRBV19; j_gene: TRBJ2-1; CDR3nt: TGTGCCAGTAGTCAATTCATGGGACAGGGCAACAATGAGCAGTTCTTC; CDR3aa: CASSQFMGQGNNEQFF
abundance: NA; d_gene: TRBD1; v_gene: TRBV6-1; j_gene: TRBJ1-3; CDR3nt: TGTGCCAGCAGTGAAGCGCTTATGGGGGACAGGGGCAGAAACACCATATATTTT; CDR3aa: CASSEALMGDRGRNTIYF
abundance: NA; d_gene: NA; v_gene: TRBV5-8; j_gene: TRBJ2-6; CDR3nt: TGTGCCAGCAGCCCTCAAACCGGGTTGGGGTCCGGGGCCAACGTCCTGACTTTC; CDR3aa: CASSPQTGLGSGANVLTF
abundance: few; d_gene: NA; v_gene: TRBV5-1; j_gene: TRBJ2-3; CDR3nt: TGCGCCAGCAAGGCGGCAGATACGCAGTATTTT; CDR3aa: CASKAADTQYF
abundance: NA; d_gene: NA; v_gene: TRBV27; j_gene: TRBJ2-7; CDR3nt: TGTGCCAGCAGTCCCGCCGGGGTCGCCTACGAGCAGTACTTC; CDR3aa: CASSPAGVAYEQYF
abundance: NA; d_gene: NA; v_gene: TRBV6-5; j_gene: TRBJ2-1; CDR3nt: TGTGCCAGCAGCACTACAGCTGGGGGCTACAATGAGCAGTTCTTC; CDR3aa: CASSTTAGGYNEQFF
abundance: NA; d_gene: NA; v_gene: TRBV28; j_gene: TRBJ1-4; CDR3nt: TGTGCCAGCAGTTTCGCGGGATACCCGGAAAAACTGTTTTTT; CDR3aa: CASSFAGYPEKLFF
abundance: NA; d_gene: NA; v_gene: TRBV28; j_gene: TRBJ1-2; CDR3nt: TGTGCCAGCAGTGACAGGATCTATGGCTACACCTTC; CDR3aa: CASSDRIYGYTF
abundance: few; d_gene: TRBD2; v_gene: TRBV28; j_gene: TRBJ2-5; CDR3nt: TGTGCCAGCAGTTTAGGTGGTAGCGGGGGTCAATTGGGCCAGTACTTC; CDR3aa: CASSLGGSGGQLGQYF
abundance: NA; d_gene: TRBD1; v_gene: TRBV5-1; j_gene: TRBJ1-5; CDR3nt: TGCGCCAGCAGCTTGGCCCCAGGGGGCAGGCAGCCCCAGCATTTT; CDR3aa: CASSLAPGGRQPQHF
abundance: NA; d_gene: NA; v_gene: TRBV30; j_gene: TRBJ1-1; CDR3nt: TGTGCCTGGTCCGCTGGGGCAGGGAACACTGAAGCTTTCTTT; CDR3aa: CAWSAGAGNTEAFF
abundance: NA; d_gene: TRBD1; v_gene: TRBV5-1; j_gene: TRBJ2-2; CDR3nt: TGCGCCAGCGAACCTGGACAGGCCTTCACCGGGGAGCTGTTTTTT; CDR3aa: CASEPGQAFTGELFF
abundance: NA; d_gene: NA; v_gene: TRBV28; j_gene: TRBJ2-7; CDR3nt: TGTGCCAGCAGTTTATCGGGCGGGCCGCCCTACGAGCAGTACTTC; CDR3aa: CASSLSGGPPYEQYF